The rows below give T cell receptor beta chains drawn from one sample of a study of cytomegalovirus exposure and HLA in healthy donors. Some clones are missing from TCRdb's copy, which holds only in-frame ones; the method was immunoSEQ multiplex PCR. The sample shows more than 65,000 clones, roughly 70% of them seen only once. The sequenced sample was PBMCs. These TCRs come from a man aged 40-49 years in good health and CMV-seronegative. CDR3s leave out the opening cysteine and the closing phenylalanine or tryptophan. D genes are given only for firm matches. A clone size is listed for some rows: how often the clone was seen (once, few, many), or a class if it is expanded.

J gene,CDR3 length,V gene,D gene,clone size,CDR3 protein
TRBJ1-2,12,TRBV6-6,-,-,ASSYSNGVRGYT
TRBJ2-7,14,TRBV4-1,TRBD2,-,ASSLRLGGEGHEQY
TRBJ2-5,12,TRBV30,TRBD2,-,AWTVGLAQEAQY
TRBJ1-2,13,TRBV4-3,TRBD1,-,ASSQPGQGFSGYT
TRBJ2-3,15,TRBV28,TRBD2,once,ASSSIFSGGLTDTQY
TRBJ2-7,11,TRBV5-3,TRBD2,few,ARSRIRGGEQY
TRBJ2-5,15,TRBV5-1,TRBD2,-,ASSIRLAGGIKTTQY
TRBJ2-3,13,TRBV9,TRBD2,-,ASSVGLAGVDTQY
TRBJ2-3,13,TRBV5-1,-,-,ASSLVGGSTDTQY
TRBJ2-7,15,TRBV5-4,TRBD1,-,ASSPRQGPSRTYEQY